This TCR beta chain was retrieved from a study of identical twins' blood T cells. Study-wide context: Roughly 50 million reads covered about six alpha-chain and about six beta-chain libraries.

Using its own MiXCR run on the 5' RACE reads, TCRdb lists one record per CDR3 protein. The table shows hundreds of thousands of distinct CDR3 sequences, with 25% to 35% occurring only once. The CDR3 is 16 amino acids. Trimming took 3 bases from V and 8 from J; bases not matched to a gene: 11. Germline values: CDR1 SGDLS, CDR2 YYNGEE. Study-wide results and caveats: Top TCRbeta clonotypes were shared more with twin than unrelated donors.

In the case of this clonotype: The antigen is not known.

The genes are TRBV9 and TRBJ2-1; 10 positions match TRBD2. The clonotype originates from a woman aged 18-50 years in good health. Sequencing was done on a sample of PBMCs. The CDR3 DNA reads as TGTGCCAGCAGCGAGGCAGCGGGAGGGATTTCGGATGAGCAGTTCTTC. Amino acid sequence: CASSEAAGGISDEQFF.